This TCR beta chain was obtained from a study of cytomegalovirus exposure and HLA in healthy donors. Study-wide results and limits: What a later analysis showed was that several of the most significant clusters appeared linked to common viral pathogens. A classifier reportedly called cytomegalovirus status with high sensitivity and specificity.

As to this clone: The antigen is unknown.

Primers included in the PCR were 60 Vbeta and 13 Jbeta primers. Sequenced by immunoSEQ multiplex PCR; TCRdb stores in-frame clones only, minus some. The data hold roughly 140,000 clones, with approximately 79% observed a single time. The germline V gene has CDR1 MNHNY and CDR2 SVGAGI (reference sequence). The CDR3 totals 15 residues. V lost 0 bases and J lost 3; bases outside the gene matches: 5. The receptor comes from a woman aged 50 to 65 in good health and CMV-seropositive. The sample taken for sequencing was PBMCs. The V call is TRBV6-6, the J call TRBJ2-7, with TRBD2 identical over 7 bases. The DNA of the CDR3 is TGTGCCAGCAGTTACTCGAGTGGGGGGGTCTACGAGCAGTACTTC. It encodes CASSYSSGGVYEQYF.